This T cell receptor beta chain derives from a study of resident and recirculating memory T cells in vitiligo. Patients who had received treatment within the previous three months were excluded. Broader study findings: Sequences differed between biopsy sites and patients, suggesting private specificity.

The germline V gene has CDR1 LNHDA and CDR2 SQIVND (reference sequence). V shed 5 bases, J shed 7 bases, and the junction held 7 bases outside the gene matches. The CDR3 has 13 residues. This clone was seen just once. Its matching antigen is unknown. Assay: immunoSEQ multiplex PCR; the TCRdb copy retains only in-frame clones and omits some. The sample lists approximately 69,000 clones, 91% occurring once. This chain links TRBV19 with TRBJ2-7; 8 bases are shared with TRBD2. Sequencing was done on a sample of blood. The clonotype comes from a male donor with vitiligo. The CDR3 bases are TGTGCCAGTAGTCAGAGGTTAGCGGGGGAGCAGTACTTC. It translates to CASSQRLAGEQYF.